A single sample gave rise to the 23 T cell receptor beta chains below, sequenced in a study of shared clonotypes between healthy human individuals. Profiled with immunoSEQ multiplex PCR; TCRdb holds only in-frame clones, not every one. The sample records about 2.3 million clones, 92% being singletons. Sequencing input: naive CD4+ T cells from PBMCs. Subset given: CD45RA+ positively selected. All receptors derive from a young man in good health. Some clones in this sample may be carry-over from other donors' samples.

The CDR3 loop reads CASSIDGIYGYTF. CDR3 sequence (DNA): TGTGCCAGTAGTATCGACGGTATCTATGGCTACACCTTC. The chain employs TRBV19 and TRBJ1-2; the D is unclear. The CDR3 spans 13 residues. V was cut by 3 bases and J by 4 bases, with 9 bases left in between. Germline V gene sequence: CDR1 LNHDA, CDR2 SQIVND (reference sequence). Together with reference TRBV19 and TRBJ1-2, the CDR3 gives the full variable domain: DGGITQSPKYLFRKEGQNVTLSCEQNLNHDAMYWYRQDPGQGLRLIYYSQIVNDFQKGDIAEGYSVSREKKESFPLTVTSAQKNPTAFYLCASSIDGIYGYTFGSGTRLTVV.

J is TRBJ2-1 and V is TRBV30; 10 bases agree with TRBD2. Germline CDR1 reads GTSNPN; CDR2 reads SVGIG (reference sequence). V dropped 3 bases and J dropped 0; count of bases not matched to a gene: 11. The length of the CDR3 is 18 residues. The CDR3 region is CAWRGKAGGPSSYNEQFF. The CDR3 DNA follows: TGTGCCTGGAGAGGAAAAGCGGGAGGGCCGAGCTCCTACAATGAGCAGTTCTTC.

J is TRBJ1-3 and V is TRBV5-4; 7 nucleotides align to TRBD1. The germline V gene has CDR1 SGHNT and CDR2 YYREEE (reference sequence). The ends lost 1 base at V and 2 bases at J; junction bases unmatched: 6. The CDR3 contains 16 residues. The CDR3 coding sequence is TGTGCCAGCAGCTTGAAAACAGGGGAGACTGGAAACACCATATATTTT. Amino acid sequence: CASSLKTGETGNTIYF.

The CDR3 here is CASRGDTQYF. The CDR3 bases are TGTGCCAGCAGGGGGGATACGCAGTATTTT. The chain carries TRBV7-8 and TRBJ2-3, with D uncertain. The germline V gene encodes CDR1 SGHVS and CDR2 FQNEAQ. Trimming removed 6 bases from V and 6 bases from J, with 4 bases in between. The CDR3 loop spans 10 amino acids. The complete variable domain, with remaining parts taken from reference TRBV7-8 and TRBJ2-3, reads GAGVSQSPRYKVAKRGQDVALRCDPISGHVSLFWYQQALGQGPEFLTYFQNEAQLDKSGLPSDRFFAERPEGSVSTLKIQRTQQEDSAVYLCASRGDTQYFGPGTRLTVL.

The chain carries TRBV5-1 and TRBJ1-2; 10 bases line up with TRBD1. The CDR3 is 15 residues long. The trim removed 4 bases at V and 5 bases at J, leaving 8 bases unmatched. The germline CDR1 and CDR2 sequences are SGHRS and YFSETQ. The DNA for the CDR3 is TGCGCCAGCAGCGGGGGACAGGGGAAGTTTTATGGCTACACCTTC. Amino acids: CASSGGQGKFYGYTF.

The V call is TRBV10-1, the J call TRBJ2-5; D remains ambiguous. The CDR3 has 13 amino acids. With 7 bases removed from V and 2 bases from J, the gap between germline ends came to 11 bases. The germline gives CDR1 WNHNN, CDR2 SYGVQD (reference sequence). For the CDR3, the DNA is TGCGCCAGCATGTATGGTAGGCAAGAGACCCAGTACTTC. The encoded protein is CASMYGRQETQYF.

The chain carries TRBV5-6 and TRBJ1-2; D not resolved. In germline, CDR1 is SGHDT, CDR2 YYEEEE. The CDR3 sequence is 11 residues long. Trimming took 4 bases from V and 7 from J, leaving 8 bases between them. This CDR3 reads CASSQGFGYTF. DNA for the CDR3: TGTGCCAGCAGCCAAGGGTTTGGCTACACCTTC.

This clone was detected only once. J is TRBJ2-3 and V is TRBV28, with TRBD2 matching 8 bases. The CDR3 is made up of 16 amino acids. Germline V CDR1 and CDR2: MDHEN, SYDVKM. V lost 6 bases to trimming and J lost 0 bases; unmatched junction nucleotides: 8. The CDR3 protein is CASRYGLARSTDTQYF. The CDR3 nucleotides read TGTGCCAGCAGATACGGACTAGCCAGAAGCACAGATACGCAGTATTTT. The full variable domain, its missing parts supplied by reference TRBV28 and TRBJ2-3, is DVKVTQSSRYLVKRTGEKVFLECVQDMDHENMFWYRQDPGLGLRLIYFSYDVKMKEKGDIPEGYSVSREKKERFSLILESASTNQTSMYLCASRYGLARSTDTQYFGPGTRLTVL.

V is TRBV6-6 and J is TRBJ2-5, with TRBD2 as a possible D gene (5 bases). There are 13 residues in the CDR3. CDR1 is MNHNY, CDR2 SVGAGI, per germline (reference sequence). V dropped 3 bases and J dropped 10 bases, with 15 bases sitting between them. The CDR3 DNA sequence: TGTGCCAGCAGTTATGGGAGAGAGAAGAACCAGTACTTC. Translation: CASSYGREKNQYF.

Comment on this clone: This sample also contains other DNA sequences that code for the same CDR3. The CDR3 bases are TGCGCCAGCTCCCCGGGCGGGAGCACAGATACGCAGTATTTT. It encodes CASSPGGSTDTQYF. This sequence joins TRBV5-1 and TRBJ2-3; possibly TRBD2 for D (5 bases). This CDR3 is 14 amino acids long. In germline, CDR1 is SGHRS, CDR2 YFSETQ. V lost 7 bases and J 0 bases, leaving 12 bases between the germline ends.

On this clone itself: Other nucleotide sequences from this sample produce the same CDR3. The gene calls are TRBV19 and TRBJ1-2; TRBD1 might be the D (6 bases). CDR1 and CDR2 (germline): LNHDA, SQIVND (reference sequence). The CDR3 has 12 amino acids. Trimming removed 10 bases at V and 2 bases at J, with 11 bases between. CDR3 region: CATRDRNYGYTF. In DNA form, the CDR3 reads TGTGCCACTCGAGACAGGAACTATGGCTACACCTTC.

The gene calls are TRBV11-1 and TRBJ2-5; D is unresolved. The germline CDR1 and CDR2 sequences are SGHAT and FQDESV (reference sequence). Trimming took off 2 bases at V and 3 bases at J, with 4 bases between the two ends. There are 12 residues in the CDR3. The CDR3 protein is CASSLMKETQYF. The CDR3 DNA follows: TGTGCCAGCAGCTTAATGAAAGAGACCCAGTACTTC.

The chain links TRBV5-1 to TRBJ2-2; 10 bases are a match to TRBD1. Trimming removed 6 bases from V and 3 bases from J; junction bases left unmatched: 11. Germline CDR1 and CDR2: SGHRS and YFSETQ. This CDR3 comprises 17 residues. CDR3 sequence reads: CASKLGPGTGDTGELFF. The CDR3 DNA follows: TGCGCCAGCAAGCTCGGCCCGGGGACAGGGGACACCGGGGAGCTGTTTTTT.

The CDR3 reads CASSLNSGSSGELFF. CDR3 coding DNA: TGTGCCAGCAGCTTAAATAGCGGGAGTTCCGGGGAGCTGTTTTTT. The genes are TRBV7-6 and TRBJ2-2, with 9 positions matching TRBD2. The CDR3 totals 15 residues. V lost 2 bases to trimming and J lost 6 bases; unmatched junction nucleotides: 4. The germline V gene encodes CDR1 SGHVS and CDR2 FNYEAQ.

The chain links TRBV4-1 to TRBJ1-4; tentative D call: TRBD1 (6 bases). CDR1 and CDR2 from the germline V gene are MGHRA and YSYEKL. Trimming stripped 4 bases from V and 9 bases from J, with 15 bases between. CDR3 length: 14 residues. CDR3 DNA sequence: TGCGCCAGCAGCCCGGGCTCGGGGGCTAAAAAACTGTTTTTT. Protein sequence: CASSPGSGAKKLFF.

The V and J genes are TRBV5-6 and TRBJ1-5; D perhaps matches TRBD1 (5 bases). The CDR3 totals 16 residues. Germline lookup yields CDR1 SGHDT and CDR2 YYEEEE. V was clipped by 1 base and J by 2 bases, with 13 bases between them. The CDR3 is CASSLLQGRGNQPQHF. CDR3 sequence (DNA): TGTGCCAGCAGCTTGTTGCAGGGTCGTGGCAATCAGCCCCAGCATTTT.

This rearrangement joins TRBV9 to TRBJ1-1; D might be TRBD1 (6 bases). V was shortened by 4 bases and J by 4 bases, with 14 bases between the two germline ends. Germline lookup yields CDR1 SGDLS and CDR2 YYNGEE. This CDR3 has 14 amino acids. CDR3 amino acids: CASSPYGTTTEAFF. The CDR3 DNA reads TGTGCCAGCAGCCCCTACGGGACAACCACTGAAGCTTTCTTT.

The chain recombines TRBV27 with TRBJ2-1; 8 bases line up with TRBD2. The V and J ends lost 6 bases and 3 bases, in that order; junction bases with no gene match: 4. This CDR3 region has 14 residues. CDR1 and CDR2 (germline): MNHEY, SMNVEV (reference sequence). The CDR3 DNA reads TGTGCCAGCAGAAACAGCGGGAGCTACAATGAGCAGTTCTTC. It translates to CASRNSGSYNEQFF.

The chain uses TRBV20-1 and TRBJ1-1; D unresolved. In germline, CDR1 is DFQATT, CDR2 SNEGSKA (reference sequence). The CDR3 extends over 11 amino acids. The ends were cut back, 2 bases at V and 7 bases at J, with 8 bases in the middle. This chain's CDR3 is CSARFTIEAFF. The CDR3 DNA reads TGCAGTGCTAGATTCACCATTGAAGCTTTCTTT.

V is TRBV2 and J is TRBJ1-5; D uncertain. V was trimmed by 4 bases and J by 6 bases, leaving 7 bases between them. This CDR3 is built from 12 residues. Germline CDR1 SNHLY, CDR2 FYNNEI. CDR3 in amino acids: CASSGDLQPQHF. CDR3 nucleotide sequence: TGTGCCAGCAGTGGTGATCTTCAGCCCCAGCATTTT.

The gene calls are TRBV11-3 and TRBJ2-3; D not certain. The CDR3 contains 14 residues. From germline, CDR1 is SGHNT and CDR2 YENEEA. V shed 4 bases and J shed 2 bases, with 10 bases lying between them. CDR3 amino acids: CASSSGYLTDTQYF. The CDR3 DNA sequence: TGTGCCAGCAGCTCTGGGTACCTCACAGATACGCAGTATTTT.

The CDR3 region has the DNA TGCAGTGCTAGAGATATGAACACCATATATTTT. Protein sequence: CSARDMNTIYF. The chain has TRBV20-1 and TRBJ1-3; D remains ambiguous. This CDR3 is 11 amino acids long. Germline V gives CDR1 DFQATT, CDR2 SNEGSKA (reference sequence). V was trimmed by 0 bases and J by 7 bases, leaving 4 bases between them.

V is TRBV11-3 and J is TRBJ2-1; a weak D match, TRBD2 (6 bases). The CDR3 runs 16 residues. Per germline, CDR1 SGHNT and CDR2 YENEEA. V lost 1 base to trimming and J lost 3 bases, with 13 bases between them. CDR3: CASSLAPGVRYNEQFF. CDR3 DNA: TGTGCCAGCAGCTTAGCACCGGGAGTCCGCTACAATGAGCAGTTCTTC.